These 2 T cell receptor beta chains came from one sample sequenced in a study of cytomegalovirus exposure and HLA in healthy donors. 13 Jbeta primers and 60 Vbeta primers were used for the PCR. Produced via immunoSEQ multiplex PCR; TCRdb's table is partial and in-frame only. This sample has 210,000 or so clones, with about 80% found just once. Sequencing input: PBMCs. These receptors came from a man younger than 35 in good health and CMV-seronegative.

The J gene is TRBJ1-2, the V gene TRBV28; D is unresolved. Trimming left V 4 bases short and J 8 bases short, with 8 bases between. The CDR3 sequence is 11 residues long. Germline V gene data show CDR1 as MDHEN and CDR2 as SYDVKM. This chain's CDR3 is CASSSMRGYTF. In DNA form, the CDR3 reads TGTGCCAGCAGTTCTATGCGGGGCTACACCTTC.

V and J are TRBV27 and TRBJ2-3, with D hard to call. Germline values: CDR1 MNHEY, CDR2 SMNVEV (reference sequence). V was cut by 2 bases and J by 5 bases, with 14 bases left in between. This CDR3 comprises 15 residues. The DNA for the CDR3 is TGTGCCAGCAGTTTAAATGGATCACCGGGAGATACGCAGTATTTT. Translating it yields CASSLNGSPGDTQYF.